This T cell receptor beta chain was recovered during a study of cytomegalovirus exposure and HLA in healthy donors. Study findings and constraints: In vitro data verified a few CMV-associated chains as specific for CMV antigens.

Donors had nominal health at sampling but likely had unrecorded immune exposures. Points on this clone: No antigen is known for it.

V lost 2 bases and J 3 bases, leaving 11 bases between the germline ends. The CDR3 contains 15 residues. Germline assignment: CDR1 MDHEN and CDR2 SYDVKM. The PCR made use of 60 Vbeta and 13 Jbeta primers. Here immunoSEQ multiplex PCR was the method, and the copy in TCRdb shows in-frame clones only, minus some. Among roughly 150,000 clones listed, roughly 70% were seen once. This chain links TRBV28 with TRBJ2-1; perhaps TRBD2 as D (6 bases). The receptor's source is a woman aged 55-75 years in good health and CMV-seropositive. The specimen was PBMCs. This CDR3 reads CASSLGGNSYNEQFF. CDR3 nucleotides: TGTGCCAGCAGTTTAGGAGGGAATAGCTACAATGAGCAGTTCTTC. Drawing the rest from reference TRBV28 and TRBJ2-1, the complete variable domain is DVKVTQSSRYLVKRTGEKVFLECVQDMDHENMFWYRQDPGLGLRLIYFSYDVKMKEKGDIPEGYSVSREKKERFSLILESASTNQTSMYLCASSLGGNSYNEQFFGPGTRLTVL.